This T cell receptor beta chain was documented in a study of response to subunit inactivated influenza vaccine. TCRdb used MiXCR to reprocess the RT-PCR reads, holding one entry per CDR3 protein. The table records about 540,000 distinct CDR3 sequences, roughly 25% of them present only once. The sample was also linked to a second study, of T cells expressing NK-cell markers. That source reports: Production of TCR beta cDNA relied on 5'RACE template switching with UMIs. Cells sorted as CD3+CD56+NKG2C+, CD3+CD56+NKG2C- and CD3+CD56-NKG2C+ T cells supplied the TCR beta repertoires. Just one sequenced donor of eight was HCMV-seronegative, while seven were seropositive. In 5 or 6 donors, dominant NKG2C+ clonotypes were roughly 1.0-8% of CD8+ T cells. What remained unclear was the HCMV specificity of expanded NKG2C+ T cell clones.

The material sequenced was CD4+ T cells sorted from PBMCs, taken roughly 12 days after vaccination. The clonotype was recovered from a man aged 45 to 65 who received an inactivated influenza vaccine.

The CDR3 protein is CASSLAPSGGVNEQFF. The CDR3 bases are TGCGCCAGCAGCTTGGCCCCTAGCGGGGGGGTCAATGAGCAGTTCTTC. The rearrangement links TRBV5-1 to TRBJ2-1; 12 positions agree with TRBD2. Germline CDR1 is SGHRS and CDR2 is YFSETQ. J was trimmed by 6 bases and V by 0 bases; bases with no gene match: 4. CDR3 length equals 16 residues.